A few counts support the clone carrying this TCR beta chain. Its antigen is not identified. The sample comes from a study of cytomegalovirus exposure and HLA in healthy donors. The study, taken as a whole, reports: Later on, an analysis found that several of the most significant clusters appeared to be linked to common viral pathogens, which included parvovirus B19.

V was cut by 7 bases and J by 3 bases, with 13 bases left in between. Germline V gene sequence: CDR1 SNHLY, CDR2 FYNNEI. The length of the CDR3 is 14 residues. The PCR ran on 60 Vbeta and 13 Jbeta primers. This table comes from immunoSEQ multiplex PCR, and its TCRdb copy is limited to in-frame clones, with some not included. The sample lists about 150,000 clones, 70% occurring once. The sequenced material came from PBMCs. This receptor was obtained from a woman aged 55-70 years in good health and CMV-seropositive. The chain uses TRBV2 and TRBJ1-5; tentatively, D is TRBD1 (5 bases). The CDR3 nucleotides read TGTGCCAGCATCATGGCAGGGAACAATCAGCCCCAGCATTTT. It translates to CASIMAGNNQPQHF.